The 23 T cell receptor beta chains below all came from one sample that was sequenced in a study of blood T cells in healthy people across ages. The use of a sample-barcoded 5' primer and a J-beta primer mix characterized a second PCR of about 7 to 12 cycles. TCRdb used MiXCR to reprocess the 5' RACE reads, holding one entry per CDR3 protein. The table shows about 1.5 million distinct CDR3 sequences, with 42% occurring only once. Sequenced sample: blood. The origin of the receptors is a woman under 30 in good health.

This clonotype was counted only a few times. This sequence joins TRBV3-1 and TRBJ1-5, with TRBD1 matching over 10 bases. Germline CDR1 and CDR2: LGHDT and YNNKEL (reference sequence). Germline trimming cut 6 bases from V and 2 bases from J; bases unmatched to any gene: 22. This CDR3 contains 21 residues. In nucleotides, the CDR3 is TGTGCCAGCAGTCCTAAGCCCGGGACAGGGGACCATCGCGACGGCAATCAGCCCCAGCATTTT. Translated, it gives CASSPKPGTGDHRDGNQPQHF.

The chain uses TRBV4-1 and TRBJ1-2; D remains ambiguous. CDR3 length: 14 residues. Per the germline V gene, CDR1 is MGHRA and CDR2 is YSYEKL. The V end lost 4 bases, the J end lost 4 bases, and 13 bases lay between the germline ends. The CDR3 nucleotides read TGCGCCAGCAGCCGAGTCCGGCCAGCCTATGGCTACACCTTC. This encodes CASSRVRPAYGYTF.

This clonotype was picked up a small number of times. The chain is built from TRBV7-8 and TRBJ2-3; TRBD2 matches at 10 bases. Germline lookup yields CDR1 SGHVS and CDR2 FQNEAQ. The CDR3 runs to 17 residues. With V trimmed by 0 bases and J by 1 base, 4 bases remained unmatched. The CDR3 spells CASSLAWLAGGTDTQYF. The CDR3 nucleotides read TGTGCCAGCAGCTTAGCATGGCTAGCGGGGGGCACAGATACGCAGTATTTT.

CDR3 region: CASSPGGSQGSGELFF. As DNA, the CDR3 is TGTGCCAGCAGCCCTGGGGGCTCCCAGGGCTCCGGGGAGCTGTTTTTT. This chain links TRBV13 with TRBJ2-2, with a possible D match to TRBD1 (6 bases). Germline lookup yields CDR1 PRHDT and CDR2 FYEKMQ (reference sequence). Trimming took off 5 bases at V and 6 bases at J, with 19 bases between the two ends. The CDR3 runs 16 residues.

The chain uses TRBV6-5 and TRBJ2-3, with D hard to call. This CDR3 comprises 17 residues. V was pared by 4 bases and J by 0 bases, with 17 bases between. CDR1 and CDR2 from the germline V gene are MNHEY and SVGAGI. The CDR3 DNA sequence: TGTGCCAGCAGTTTCTCCAACCCCCTACAAAGCACAGATACGCAGTATTTT. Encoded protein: CASSFSNPLQSTDTQYF.

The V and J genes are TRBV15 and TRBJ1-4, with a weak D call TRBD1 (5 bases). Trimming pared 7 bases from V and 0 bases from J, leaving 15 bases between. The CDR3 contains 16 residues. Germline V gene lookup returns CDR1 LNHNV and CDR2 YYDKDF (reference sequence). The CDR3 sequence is CATTQWRGATNEKLFF. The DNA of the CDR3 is TGTGCCACCACCCAATGGCGGGGCGCAACTAATGAAAAACTGTTTTTT. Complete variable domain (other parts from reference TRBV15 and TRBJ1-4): DAMVIQNPRYQVTQFGKPVTLSCSQTLNHNVMYWYQQKSSQAPKLLFHYYDKDFNNEADTPDNFQSRRPNTSFCFLDIRSPGLGDTAMYLCATTQWRGATNEKLFFGSGTQLSVL.

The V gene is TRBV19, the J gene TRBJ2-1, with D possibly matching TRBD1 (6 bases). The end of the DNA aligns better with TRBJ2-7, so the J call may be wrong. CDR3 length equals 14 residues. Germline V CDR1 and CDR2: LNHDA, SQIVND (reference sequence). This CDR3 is CASSLGASYNEQYF. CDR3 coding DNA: TGTGCCAGTAGCTTGGGGGCCTCCTACAATGAGCAGTACTTC.

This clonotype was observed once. This chain's CDR3 is CASSQEGPYHGNTEAFF. The DNA of the CDR3 is TGTGCCAGCAGCCAAGAAGGGCCTTATCACGGGAACACTGAAGCTTTCTTT. The rearrangement uses TRBV4-2 and TRBJ1-1, with D unclear. This CDR3 is built from 17 residues. The germline V gene encodes CDR1 LGHNA and CDR2 YNFKEQ. V was clipped by 0 bases and J by 1 base, with 15 bases between them.

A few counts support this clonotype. DNA of the CDR3: TGTGCCAGCAGCCAAGAAGCGGGAGATCACATTCAGTACTTC. It is translated as CASSQEAGDHIQYF. V and J are TRBV3-1 and TRBJ2-4, with 8 bases aligning to TRBD2. The CDR3 totals 14 residues. V lost 0 bases and J lost 8; bases outside the gene matches: 3. Germline CDR1 is LGHDT and CDR2 is YNNKEL (reference sequence). Full variable domain (remainder filled in from reference TRBV3-1 and TRBJ2-4): DTAVSQTPKYLVTQMGNDKSIKCEQNLGHDTMYWYKQDSKKFLKIMFSYNNKELIINETVPNRFSPKSPDKAHLNLHINSLELGDSAVYFCASSQEAGDHIQYFGAGTRLSVL.

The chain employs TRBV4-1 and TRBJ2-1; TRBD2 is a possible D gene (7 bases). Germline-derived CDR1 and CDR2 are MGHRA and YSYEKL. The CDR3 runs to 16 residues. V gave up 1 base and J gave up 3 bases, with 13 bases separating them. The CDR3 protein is CASSQGGRGNYNEQFF. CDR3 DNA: TGCGCCAGCAGCCAAGGGGGGAGGGGGAACTACAATGAGCAGTTCTTC.

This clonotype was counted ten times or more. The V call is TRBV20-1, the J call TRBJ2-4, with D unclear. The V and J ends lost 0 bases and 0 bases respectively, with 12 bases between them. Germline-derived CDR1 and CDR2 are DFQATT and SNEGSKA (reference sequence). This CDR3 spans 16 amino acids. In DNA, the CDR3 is TGCAGTGCTAGAGATGACCAGACCTTAGCCAAAAACATTCAGTACTTC. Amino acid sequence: CSARDDQTLAKNIQYF.

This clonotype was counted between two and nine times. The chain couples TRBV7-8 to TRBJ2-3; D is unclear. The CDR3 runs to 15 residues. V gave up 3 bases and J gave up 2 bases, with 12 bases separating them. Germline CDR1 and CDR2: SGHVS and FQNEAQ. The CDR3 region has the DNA TGTGCCAGCAGCTTCCGCCAGATATCCACAGATACGCAGTATTTT. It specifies CASSFRQISTDTQYF.

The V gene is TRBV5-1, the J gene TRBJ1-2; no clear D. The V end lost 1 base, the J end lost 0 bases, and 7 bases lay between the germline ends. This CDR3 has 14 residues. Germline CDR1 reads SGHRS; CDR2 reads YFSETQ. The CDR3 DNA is TGCGCCAGCAGCTTGAGCTTAGCTAACTATGGCTACACCTTC. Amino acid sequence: CASSLSLANYGYTF.

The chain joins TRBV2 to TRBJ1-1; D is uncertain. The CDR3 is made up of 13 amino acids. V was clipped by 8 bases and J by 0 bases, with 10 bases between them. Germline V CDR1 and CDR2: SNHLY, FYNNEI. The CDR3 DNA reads TGTGCCAGCGGCACCCATCTGAACACTGAAGCTTTCTTT. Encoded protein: CASGTHLNTEAFF.

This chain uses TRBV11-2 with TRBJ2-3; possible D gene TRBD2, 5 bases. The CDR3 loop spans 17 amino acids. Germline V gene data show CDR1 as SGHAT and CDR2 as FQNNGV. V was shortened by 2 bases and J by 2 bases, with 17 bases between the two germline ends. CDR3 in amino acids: CASSLKVMRGSTDTQYF. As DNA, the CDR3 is TGTGCCAGCAGCTTAAAAGTGATGCGCGGGTCCACAGATACGCAGTATTTT. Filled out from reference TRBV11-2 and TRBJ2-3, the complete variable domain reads EAGVAQSPRYKIIEKRQSVAFWCNPISGHATLYWYQQILGQGPKLLIQFQNNGVVDDSQLPKDRFSAERLKGVDSTLKIQPAKLEDSAVYLCASSLKVMRGSTDTQYFGPGTRLTVL.

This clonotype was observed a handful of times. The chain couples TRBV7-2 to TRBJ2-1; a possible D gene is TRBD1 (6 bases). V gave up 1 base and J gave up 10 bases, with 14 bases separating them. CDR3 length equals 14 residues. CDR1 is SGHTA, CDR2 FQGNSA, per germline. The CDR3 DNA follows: TGTGCCAGCAGCTTAGACAGGGATCAGGGGGAGCAGTTCTTC. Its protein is CASSLDRDQGEQFF. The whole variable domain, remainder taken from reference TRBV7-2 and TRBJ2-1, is GAGVSQSPSNKVTEKGKDVELRCDPISGHTALYWYRQSLGQGLEFLIYFQGNSAPDKSGLPSDRFSAERTGGSVSTLTIQRTQQEDSAVYLCASSLDRDQGEQFFGPGTRLTVL.

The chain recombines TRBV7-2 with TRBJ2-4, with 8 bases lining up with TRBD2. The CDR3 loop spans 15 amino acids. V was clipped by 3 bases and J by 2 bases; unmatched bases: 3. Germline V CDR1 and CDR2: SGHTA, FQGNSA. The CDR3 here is CASSLKRESKNIQYF. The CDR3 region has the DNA TGTGCCAGCAGCTTGAAGCGGGAGTCCAAAAACATTCAGTACTTC.

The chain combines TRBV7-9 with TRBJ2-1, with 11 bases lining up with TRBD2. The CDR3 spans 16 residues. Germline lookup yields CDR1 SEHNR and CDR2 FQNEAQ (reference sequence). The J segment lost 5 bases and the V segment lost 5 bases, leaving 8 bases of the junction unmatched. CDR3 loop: CASSVSGGLADNEQFF. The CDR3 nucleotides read TGTGCCAGCAGCGTTTCAGGGGGACTAGCGGACAATGAGCAGTTCTTC.

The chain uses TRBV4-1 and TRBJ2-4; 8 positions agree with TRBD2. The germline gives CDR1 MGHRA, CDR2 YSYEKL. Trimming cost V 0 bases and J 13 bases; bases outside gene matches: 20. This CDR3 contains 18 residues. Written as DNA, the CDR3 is TGCGCCAGCAGCCAAGATAATGTCTTGGGCCGGAGCGGGGGAAAGCAGTACTTC. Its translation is CASSQDNVLGRSGGKQYF.

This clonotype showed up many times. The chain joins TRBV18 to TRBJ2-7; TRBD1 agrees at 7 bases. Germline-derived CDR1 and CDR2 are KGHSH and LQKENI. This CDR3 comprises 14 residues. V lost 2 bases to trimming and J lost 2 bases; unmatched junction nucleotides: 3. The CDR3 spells CASSPGQEAYEQYF. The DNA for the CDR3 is TGTGCCAGCTCACCAGGACAGGAAGCCTACGAGCAGTACTTC.

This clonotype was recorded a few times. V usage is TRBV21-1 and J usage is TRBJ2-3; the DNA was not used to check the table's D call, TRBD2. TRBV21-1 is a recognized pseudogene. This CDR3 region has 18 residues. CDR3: CASSSGTSGRASTDTQYF. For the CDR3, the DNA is TGTGCCAGCAGCAGCGGGACTAGCGGGAGGGCGAGCACAGATACGCAGTATTTT.

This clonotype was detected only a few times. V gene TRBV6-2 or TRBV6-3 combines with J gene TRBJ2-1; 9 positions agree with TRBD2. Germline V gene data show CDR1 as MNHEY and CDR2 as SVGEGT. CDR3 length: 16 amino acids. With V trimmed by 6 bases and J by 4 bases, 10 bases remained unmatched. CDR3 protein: CASSPVLAGEYNEQFF. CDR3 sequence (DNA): TGTGCCAGCAGCCCCGTTTTAGCGGGGGAATACAATGAGCAGTTCTTC.

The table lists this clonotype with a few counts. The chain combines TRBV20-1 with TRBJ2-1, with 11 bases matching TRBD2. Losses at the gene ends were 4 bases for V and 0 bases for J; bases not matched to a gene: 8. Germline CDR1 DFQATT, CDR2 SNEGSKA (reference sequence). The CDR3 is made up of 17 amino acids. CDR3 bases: TGCAGTGCTACAGGGACTAGCGGAGGGAGCTCCTACAATGAGCAGTTCTTC. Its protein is CSATGTSGGSSYNEQFF.